The clone carrying this T cell receptor (beta chain) was seen ten or more times. This sample is part of a study of Graves' ophthalmopathy and Graves' hyperthyroidism. Looked up from germline, CDR1 is LNHDA and CDR2 is SQIVND (reference sequence). The CDR3 length is 20 residues. Germline trimming cut 5 bases from V and 0 bases from J; bases unmatched to any gene: 13. Active ophthalmopathy (CAS at least 3, NOSPECS at least 4), lasting under 3 months. Exclusion applied to patients with other autoimmune diseases, uncontrolled infections, pregnancy or lactation. The TCR beta CDR3 regions underwent amplification from RNA transcripts. HTBI primers primed a first-round RT-PCR, and a second-round multiplex PCR followed. TCRdb independently ran MiXCR on the multiplex PCR reads; one entry per CDR3 protein. In the table there are around 400,000 distinct CDR3 sequences, 15% to 20% of which are singletons.

Source material: peripheral blood. The clonotype originates from a woman between 18 and 29 years old with Graves' ophthalmopathy. V is TRBV19 and J is TRBJ2-4; 13 positions match TRBD2. This chain's CDR3 is CASSFRTSGRDAVAKNIQYF. CDR3 coding DNA: TGTGCCAGTAGTTTCCGGACTAGCGGGAGAGACGCTGTAGCCAAAAACATTCAGTACTTC.